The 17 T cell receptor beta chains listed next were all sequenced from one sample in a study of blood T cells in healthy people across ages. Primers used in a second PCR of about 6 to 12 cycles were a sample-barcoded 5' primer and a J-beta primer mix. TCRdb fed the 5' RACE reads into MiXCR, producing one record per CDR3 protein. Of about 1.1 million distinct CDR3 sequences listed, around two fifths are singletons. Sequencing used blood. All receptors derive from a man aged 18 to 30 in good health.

CDR3 nucleotide sequence: TGTGCCAGCTTACATAACAGGGAGGATGGCTACACCTTC. Translated: CASLHNREDGYTF. This sequence joins TRBV6-2 or TRBV6-3 and TRBJ1-2; tentative D call: TRBD1 (6 bases). CDR3 length: 13 amino acids. Germline V gene sequence: CDR1 MNHEY, CDR2 SVGEGT. Trimming shortened V by 8 bases and J by 6 bases, and 16 bases separated the two germline ends.

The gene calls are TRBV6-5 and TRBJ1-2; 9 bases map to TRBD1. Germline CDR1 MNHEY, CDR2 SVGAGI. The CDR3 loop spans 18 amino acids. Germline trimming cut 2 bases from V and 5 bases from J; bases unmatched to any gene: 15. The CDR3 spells CASSYPDRGLEPGYGYTF. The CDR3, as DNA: TGTGCCAGCAGTTACCCGGACAGGGGTTTAGAGCCCGGATATGGCTACACCTTC.

CDR3 region: CASSAGKVGYTF. CDR3 sequence (DNA): TGTGCCAGCAGCGCCGGGAAAGTTGGCTACACCTTC. V gene TRBV9 combines with J gene TRBJ1-2; D not resolved. Germline loops: CDR1 SGDLS, CDR2 YYNGEE. The CDR3 consists of 12 residues. V was trimmed by 3 bases and J by 7 bases, leaving 10 bases between them.

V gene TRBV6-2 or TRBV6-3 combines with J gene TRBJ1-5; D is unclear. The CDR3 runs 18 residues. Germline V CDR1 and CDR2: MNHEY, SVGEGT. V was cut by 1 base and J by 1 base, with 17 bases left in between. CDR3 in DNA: TGTGCCAGCAGTTACTTCGCGTTGTCAGGAGGGAGCAATCAGCCCCAGCATTTT. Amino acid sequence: CASSYFALSGGSNQPQHF.

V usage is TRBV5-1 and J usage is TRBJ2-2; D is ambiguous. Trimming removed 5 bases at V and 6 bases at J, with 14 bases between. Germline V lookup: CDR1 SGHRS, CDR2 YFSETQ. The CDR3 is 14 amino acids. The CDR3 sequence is CASRVRTGPGELFF. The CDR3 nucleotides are TGCGCCAGCAGGGTGCGGACCGGACCCGGGGAGCTGTTTTTT.

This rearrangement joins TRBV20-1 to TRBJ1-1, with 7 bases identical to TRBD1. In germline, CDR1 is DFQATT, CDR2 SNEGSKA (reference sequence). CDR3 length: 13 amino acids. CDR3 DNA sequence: TGCATGCCGGGACAGCTCATGAACACTGAAGCTTTCTTT. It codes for CMPGQLMNTEAFF.

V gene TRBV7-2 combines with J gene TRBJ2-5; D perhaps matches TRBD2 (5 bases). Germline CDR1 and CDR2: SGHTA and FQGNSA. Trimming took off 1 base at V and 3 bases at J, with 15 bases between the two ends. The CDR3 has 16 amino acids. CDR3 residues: CASSLVRAPSKETQYF. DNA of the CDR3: TGTGCCAGCAGCTTAGTGAGGGCGCCTAGCAAAGAGACCCAGTACTTC.

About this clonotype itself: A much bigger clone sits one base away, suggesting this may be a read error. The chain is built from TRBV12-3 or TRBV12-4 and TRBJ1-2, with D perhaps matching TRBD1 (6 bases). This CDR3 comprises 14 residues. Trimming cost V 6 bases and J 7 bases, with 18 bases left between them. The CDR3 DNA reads TGTGCCAGCAGCTCTAAGACAGGACCAGTTGGCTACACCTTC. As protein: CASSSKTGPVGYTF.

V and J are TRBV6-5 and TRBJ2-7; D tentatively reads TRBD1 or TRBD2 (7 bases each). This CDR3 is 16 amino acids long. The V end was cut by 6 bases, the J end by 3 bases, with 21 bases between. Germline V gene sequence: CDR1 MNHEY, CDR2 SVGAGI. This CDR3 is CASRRDPGGALYEQYF. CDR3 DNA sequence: TGTGCCAGCAGACGAGATCCAGGGGGGGCCCTCTACGAGCAGTACTTC.

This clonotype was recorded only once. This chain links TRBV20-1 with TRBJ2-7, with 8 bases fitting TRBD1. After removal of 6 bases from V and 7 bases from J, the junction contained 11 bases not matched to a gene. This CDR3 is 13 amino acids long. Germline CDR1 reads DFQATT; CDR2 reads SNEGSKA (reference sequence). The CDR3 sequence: CSARDRTDNEQYF. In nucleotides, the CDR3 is TGCAGTGCCAGGGACAGGACCGACAATGAGCAGTACTTC.

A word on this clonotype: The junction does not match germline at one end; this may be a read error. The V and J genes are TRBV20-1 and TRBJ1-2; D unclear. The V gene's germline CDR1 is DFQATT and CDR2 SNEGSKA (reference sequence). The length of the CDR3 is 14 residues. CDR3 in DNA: TGCAGTGCCCCCTCAACCGAGTCTTACTATGGCTACATCTTC. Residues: CSAPSTESYYGYIF.

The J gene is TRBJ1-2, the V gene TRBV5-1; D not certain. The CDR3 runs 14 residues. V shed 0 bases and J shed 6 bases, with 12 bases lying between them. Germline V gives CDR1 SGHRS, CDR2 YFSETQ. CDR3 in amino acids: CASSLGGSADGYTF. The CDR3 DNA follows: TGCGCCAGCAGCTTGGGCGGATCGGCTGATGGCTACACCTTC.

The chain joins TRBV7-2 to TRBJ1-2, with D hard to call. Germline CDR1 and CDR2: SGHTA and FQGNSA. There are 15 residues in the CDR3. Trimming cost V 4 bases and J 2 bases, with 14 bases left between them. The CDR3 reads CASSSAYLDNYGYTF. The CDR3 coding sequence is TGTGCCAGCAGCTCAGCTTACTTGGACAACTATGGCTACACCTTC.

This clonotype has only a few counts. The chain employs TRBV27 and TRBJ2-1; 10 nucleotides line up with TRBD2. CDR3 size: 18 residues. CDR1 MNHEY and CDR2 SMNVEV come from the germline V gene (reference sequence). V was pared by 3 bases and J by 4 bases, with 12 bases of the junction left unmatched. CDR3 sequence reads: CASSFRGLAGVIYNEQFF. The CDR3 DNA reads TGTGCCAGCAGTTTTAGGGGCCTAGCGGGGGTGATATACAATGAGCAGTTCTTC.

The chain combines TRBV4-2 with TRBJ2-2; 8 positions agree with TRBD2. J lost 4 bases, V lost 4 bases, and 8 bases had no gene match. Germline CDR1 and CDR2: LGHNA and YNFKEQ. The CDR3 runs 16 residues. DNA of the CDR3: TGTGCCAGCAGCCCACCAAGCGGGGGCCCCACCGGGGAGCTGTTTTTT. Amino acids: CASSPPSGGPTGELFF.

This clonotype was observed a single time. The CDR3 bases are TGTGCCAGCAGTAACAGGGGGCCTCCCTACGAGCAGTACTTC. Translated, it gives CASSNRGPPYEQYF. The rearrangement links TRBV27 to TRBJ2-7; 9 bases are a match to TRBD1. The CDR3 has 14 amino acids. Trimming took 5 bases from V and 2 from J; bases not matched to a gene: 4. Germline CDR1 is MNHEY and CDR2 is SMNVEV (reference sequence).

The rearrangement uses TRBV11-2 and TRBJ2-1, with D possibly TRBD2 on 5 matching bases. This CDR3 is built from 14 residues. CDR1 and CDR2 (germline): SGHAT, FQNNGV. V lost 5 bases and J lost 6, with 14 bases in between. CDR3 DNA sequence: TGTGCCAGCAGCCCGGCCCTAGCCCTCAATGAGCAGTTCTTC. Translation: CASSPALALNEQFF.